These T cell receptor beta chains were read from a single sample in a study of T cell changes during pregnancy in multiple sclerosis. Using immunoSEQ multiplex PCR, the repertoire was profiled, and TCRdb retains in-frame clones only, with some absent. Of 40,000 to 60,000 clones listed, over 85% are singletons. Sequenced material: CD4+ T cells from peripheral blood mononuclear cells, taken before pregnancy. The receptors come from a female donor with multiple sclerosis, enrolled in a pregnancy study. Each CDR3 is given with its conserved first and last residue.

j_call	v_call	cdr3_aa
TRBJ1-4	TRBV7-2	CASSLTGGGRKLFF
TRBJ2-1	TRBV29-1	CSVEARGLAGGLTRGEQFF
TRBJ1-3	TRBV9	CASSGPGVSGNTIYF
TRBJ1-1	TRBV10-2	CASRDRGYTEAFF
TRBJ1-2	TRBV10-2	CASSESRSGNYGYTF
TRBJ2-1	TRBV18	CASSPFSGSAYNEQFF
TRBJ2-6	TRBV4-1	CASSQPSGSSGANVLTF
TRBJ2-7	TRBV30	CAWGTRGRLVGYEQYF
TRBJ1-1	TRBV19	CASRGTGRNTEAFF
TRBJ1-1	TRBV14	CASGPGTEAFF
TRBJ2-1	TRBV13	CASSSTLALNEQFF
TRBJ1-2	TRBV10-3	CASGQGGPNYGYTF
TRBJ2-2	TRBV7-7	CASSHQVGAGELFF
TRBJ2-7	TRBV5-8	CASSYPTSSPYEQYF
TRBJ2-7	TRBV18	CASSPQSGQEQYF
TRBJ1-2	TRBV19	CASSIWQGDNYGYTF
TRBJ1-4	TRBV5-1	CASSLGQGLSEKLFF
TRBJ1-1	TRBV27	CASSSGATEAFF
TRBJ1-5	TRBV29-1	CSVGTGEQPQHF
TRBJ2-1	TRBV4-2	CASSPLAGGRRSEQFF
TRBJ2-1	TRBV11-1	CASSYRGGGSPGGEQFF
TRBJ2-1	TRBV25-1	CASSEFGGGGNYNEQFF
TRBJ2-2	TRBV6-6	CASRPTSGRASGELFF
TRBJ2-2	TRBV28	CASSFVPGQGSTGELFF
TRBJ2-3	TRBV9	CASSAAGTSTDTQYF
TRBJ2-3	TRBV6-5	CASSQGRETTDTQYF
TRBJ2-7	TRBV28	CASSFGVGQRSEQYF
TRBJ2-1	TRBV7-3	CASSDSGVSYNEQFF
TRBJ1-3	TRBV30	CAWSVSRRNTIYF
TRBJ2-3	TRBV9	CASSVELGSGERTDTQYF
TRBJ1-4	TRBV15	CATSRSPSELPFF
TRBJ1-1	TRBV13	CASSLQLTVANTEAFF
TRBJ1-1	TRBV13	CASRRQVTEAFF
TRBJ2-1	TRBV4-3	CASSQGDLAGGYNEQFF
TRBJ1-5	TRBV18	CASSSTGRNQPQHF
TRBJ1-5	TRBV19	CAASDRGRNYQPQHF
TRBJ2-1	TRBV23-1	CASRQRRTHYNEQFF
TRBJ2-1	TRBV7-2	CASSLDRGRIYEQFF
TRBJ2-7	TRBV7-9	CASSPRRGGGGTYEQYF
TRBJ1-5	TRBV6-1	CASTAGGQGIQPQHF
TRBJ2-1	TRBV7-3	CASSPAGGSSYNEQFF
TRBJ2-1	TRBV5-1	CASSLDRVNEQFF
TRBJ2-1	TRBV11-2	CASRLLSGRKSNEQFF
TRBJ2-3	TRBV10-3	CATDSRLAGITDTQYF